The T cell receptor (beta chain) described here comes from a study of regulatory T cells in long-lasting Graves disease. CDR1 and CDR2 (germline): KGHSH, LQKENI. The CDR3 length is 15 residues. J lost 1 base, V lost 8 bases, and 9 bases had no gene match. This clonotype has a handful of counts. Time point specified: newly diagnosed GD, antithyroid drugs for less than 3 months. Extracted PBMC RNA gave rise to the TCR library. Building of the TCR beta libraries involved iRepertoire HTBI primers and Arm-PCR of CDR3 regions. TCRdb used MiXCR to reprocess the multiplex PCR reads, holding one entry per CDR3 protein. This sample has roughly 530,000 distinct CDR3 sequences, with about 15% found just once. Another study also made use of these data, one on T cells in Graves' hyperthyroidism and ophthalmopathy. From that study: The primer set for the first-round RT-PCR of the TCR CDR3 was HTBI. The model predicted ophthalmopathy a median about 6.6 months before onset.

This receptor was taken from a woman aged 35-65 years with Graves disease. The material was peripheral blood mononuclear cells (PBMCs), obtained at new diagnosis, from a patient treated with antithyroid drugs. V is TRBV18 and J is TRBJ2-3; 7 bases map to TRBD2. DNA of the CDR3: TGTGCCAGCAGCCCCGGGGGGACCCGCACAGATACGCAGTATTTT. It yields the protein CASSPGGTRTDTQYF.